Below are 5 T cell receptor beta chains sequenced from a single sample in a study of Tregs in tolerant kidney transplant recipients. Their target antigens are unknown. CFSE-labeled recipient PBMCs were cultured approximately 6 days with irradiated graft donor PBMCs, then FACS-sorted. Assay used: immunoSEQ multiplex PCR; TCRdb lists only in-frame clones, some missing. Among roughly 14,000 clones listed, around 50% were seen once. Sequences were derived from CD4+ T cells from blood cultured with allogeneic cells, sampled before the transplant. These receptors all stem from a human patient who received a combined kidney and bone marrow transplant.

V gene TRBV5-4 combines with J gene TRBJ2-2; TRBD1 agrees at 7 bases. Germline assignment: CDR1 SGHNT and CDR2 YYREEE (reference sequence). The CDR3 is 16 amino acids. After removal of 0 bases from V and 2 bases from J, the junction contained 4 bases not matched to a gene. CDR3: CASSLDRGLNTGELFF. The CDR3 DNA sequence: TGTGCCAGCAGCTTGGACAGGGGCCTTAACACCGGGGAGCTGTTTTTT.

This chain joins TRBV11-2 and TRBJ2-7; 10 bases match TRBD2. The germline V gene encodes CDR1 SGHAT and CDR2 FQNNGV. The CDR3 sequence is 15 residues long. J lost 4 bases, V lost 5 bases, and 8 bases had no gene match. The CDR3 bases are TGTGCCAGCAGCCAGCAGCGGGGGGGCGGTTACGAGCAGTACTTC. Protein product: CASSQQRGGGYEQYF.

The chain combines TRBV12-5 with TRBJ2-2; unclear D gene. CDR3 length: 12 amino acids. Trimming shortened V by 6 bases and J by 6 bases, and 8 bases separated the two germline ends. Germline values: CDR1 LGHNT, CDR2 FRNRAP. The CDR3 DNA sequence: TGTGCTAGTGGCCCCAGGCCCGGGGAGCTGTTTTTT. Protein sequence: CASGPRPGELFF.

V and J are TRBV19 and TRBJ2-1; 7 bases match TRBD2. The CDR3 loop spans 15 amino acids. Germline assignment: CDR1 LNHDA and CDR2 SQIVND (reference sequence). J was trimmed by 3 bases and V by 2 bases; bases with no gene match: 4. The CDR3 loop reads CASSISSGNYNEQFF. The CDR3 bases are TGTGCCAGTAGTATATCGAGCGGGAACTACAATGAGCAGTTCTTC.

The V and J genes are TRBV7-9 and TRBJ2-3; D call uncertain. The germline V gene encodes CDR1 SEHNR and CDR2 FQNEAQ (reference sequence). This CDR3 is 13 amino acids long. The ends were cut back, 5 bases at V and 2 bases at J, with 8 bases in the middle. DNA of the CDR3: TGTGCCAGCAGCAAGCATAACACAGATACGCAGTATTTT. Its protein is CASSKHNTDTQYF.